This TCR beta chain was captured in a study of CD8 T cells in ankylosing spondylitis. Each CDR3 protein is one row after TCRdb ran MiXCR on the 5' RACE reads. The data contain roughly 220,000 distinct CDR3 sequences, 10% to 13% of them singletons. In its sample, this clonotype was seen a few times. V shed 8 bases and J shed 4 bases, with 8 bases lying between them. The CDR3 sequence is 11 residues long. CDR1 is MNHEY, CDR2 SMNVEV, per germline (reference sequence). The material sequenced was blood, either unsorted or a sorted T cell fraction (not recorded which). The sequence derives from a male donor with ankylosing spondylitis or in good health (not recorded which). The chain carries TRBV27 and TRBJ1-2; the D is unclear. This CDR3 reads CASGEIYGYTF. CDR3 DNA: TGTGCCAGCGGCGAGATCTATGGCTACACCTTC.